The TCR beta chain described here comes from a study of T cells in Graves' hyperthyroidism and ophthalmopathy. Overall study findings and caveats: Ophthalmopathy and stable hyperthyroidism were told apart by a 13 V-J model.

Sampled blood dates from first hyperthyroidism diagnosis, and it precedes any ophthalmopathy symptoms. The germline V and J ends were trimmed by 10 bases and 2 bases, with 4 bases remaining between them. The CDR3 totals 10 residues. Per germline, CDR1 SNHLY and CDR2 FYNNEI. RNA transcripts yielded amplified TCR beta CDR3 regions. RT-PCR in the first round (using the HTBI primer set) targeted the TCR CDR3. In TCRdb, the multiplex PCR reads were re-called with MiXCR into one record per CDR3 protein. The sample lists 250,000 to 300,000 distinct CDR3 sequences, 13% to 15% occurring once. Many counts were recorded for this clonotype. Its antigen is not identified.

The receptor's source is a woman aged 40 to 50 with Graves' hyperthyroidism that later progressed to Graves' ophthalmopathy. V and J are TRBV2 and TRBJ2-3, with D unresolved. Sequenced sample: blood. In DNA, the CDR3 is TGTGCCACCTCCACAGATACGCAGTATTTT. This translates into CATSTDTQYF. The whole variable domain, filled in from reference TRBV2 and TRBJ2-3, reads EPEVTQTPSHQVTQMGQEVILRCVPISNHLYFYWYRQILGQKVEFLVSFYNNEISEKSEIFDDQFSVERPDGSNFTLKIRSTKLEDSAMYFCATSTDTQYFGPGTRLTVL.